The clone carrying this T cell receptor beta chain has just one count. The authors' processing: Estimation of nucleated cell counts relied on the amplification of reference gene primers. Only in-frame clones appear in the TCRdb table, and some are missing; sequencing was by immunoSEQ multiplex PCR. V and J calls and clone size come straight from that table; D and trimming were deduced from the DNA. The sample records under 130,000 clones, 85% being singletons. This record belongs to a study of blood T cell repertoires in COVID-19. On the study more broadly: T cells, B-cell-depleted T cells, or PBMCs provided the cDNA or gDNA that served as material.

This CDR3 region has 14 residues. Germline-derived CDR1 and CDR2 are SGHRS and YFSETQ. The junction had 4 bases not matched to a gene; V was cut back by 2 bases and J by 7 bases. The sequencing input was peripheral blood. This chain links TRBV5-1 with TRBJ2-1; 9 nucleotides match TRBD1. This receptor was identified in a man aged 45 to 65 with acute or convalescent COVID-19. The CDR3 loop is CASSFGTGWNEQFF. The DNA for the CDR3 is TGCGCCAGCAGCTTCGGGACAGGGTGGAATGAGCAGTTCTTC.